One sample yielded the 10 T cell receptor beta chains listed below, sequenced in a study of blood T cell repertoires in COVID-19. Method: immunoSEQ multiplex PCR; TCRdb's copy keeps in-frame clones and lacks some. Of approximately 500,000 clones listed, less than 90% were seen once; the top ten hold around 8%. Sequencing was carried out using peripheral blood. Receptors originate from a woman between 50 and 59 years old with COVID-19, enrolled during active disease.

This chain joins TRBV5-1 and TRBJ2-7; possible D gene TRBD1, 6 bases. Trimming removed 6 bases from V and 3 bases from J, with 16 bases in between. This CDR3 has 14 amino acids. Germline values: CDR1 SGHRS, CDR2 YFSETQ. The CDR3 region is CASTPTGYGYEQYF. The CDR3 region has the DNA TGCGCCAGCACCCCAACAGGGTATGGCTACGAGCAGTACTTC.

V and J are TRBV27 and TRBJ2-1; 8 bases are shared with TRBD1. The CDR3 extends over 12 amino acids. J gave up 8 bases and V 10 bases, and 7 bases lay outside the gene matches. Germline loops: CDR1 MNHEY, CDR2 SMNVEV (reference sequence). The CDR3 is CAIRQGLHEQFF. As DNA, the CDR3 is TGTGCCATCAGACAGGGGCTCCATGAGCAGTTCTTC.

The CDR3 here is CAWSGETGLLSSYNSPLHF. CDR3 bases: TGTGCCTGGAGTGGAGAGACGGGACTCTTGAGCTCCTATAATTCACCCCTCCACTTT. The chain recombines TRBV30 with TRBJ1-6; tentatively, D is TRBD1 (5 bases). The V gene's germline CDR1 is GTSNPN and CDR2 SVGIG (reference sequence). Trimming cost V 1 base and J 0 bases, with 19 bases left between them. This CDR3 is built from 19 residues.

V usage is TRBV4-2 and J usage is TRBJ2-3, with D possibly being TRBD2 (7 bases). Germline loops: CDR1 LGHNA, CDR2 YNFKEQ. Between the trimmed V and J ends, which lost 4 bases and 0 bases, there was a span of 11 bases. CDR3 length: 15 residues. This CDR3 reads CASSRGGASTDTQYF. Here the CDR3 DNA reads TGTGCCAGCAGCCGGGGGGGGGCTAGCACAGATACGCAGTATTTT.

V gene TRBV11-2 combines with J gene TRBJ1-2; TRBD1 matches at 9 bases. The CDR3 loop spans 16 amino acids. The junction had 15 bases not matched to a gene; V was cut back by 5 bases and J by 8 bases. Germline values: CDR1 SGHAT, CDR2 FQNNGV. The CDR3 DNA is TGTGCCAGCAGCCAGACACCGGGACAGGGTATCGAGGGCTACACCTTC. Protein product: CASSQTPGQGIEGYTF.

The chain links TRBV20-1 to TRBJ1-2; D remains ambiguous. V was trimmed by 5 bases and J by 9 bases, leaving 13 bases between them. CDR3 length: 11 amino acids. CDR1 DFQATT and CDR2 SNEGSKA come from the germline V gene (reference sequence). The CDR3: CSAGPVSRYTF. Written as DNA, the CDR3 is TGCAGTGCTGGTCCAGTTTCTCGCTACACCTTC.

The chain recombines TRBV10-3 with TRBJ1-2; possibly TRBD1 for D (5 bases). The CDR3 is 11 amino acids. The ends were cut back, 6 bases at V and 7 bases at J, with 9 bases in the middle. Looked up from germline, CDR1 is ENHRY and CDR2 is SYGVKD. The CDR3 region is CAIRTVGGYTF. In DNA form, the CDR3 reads TGTGCCATCAGGACAGTCGGTGGCTACACCTTC.

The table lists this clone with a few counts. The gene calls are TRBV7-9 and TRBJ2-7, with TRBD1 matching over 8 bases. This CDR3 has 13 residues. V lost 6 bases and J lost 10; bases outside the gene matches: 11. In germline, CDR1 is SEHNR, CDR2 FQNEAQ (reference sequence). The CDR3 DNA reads TGTGCCAGCAGTATGGTGGACAGGGCTCCTCAGTACTTC. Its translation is CASSMVDRAPQYF.

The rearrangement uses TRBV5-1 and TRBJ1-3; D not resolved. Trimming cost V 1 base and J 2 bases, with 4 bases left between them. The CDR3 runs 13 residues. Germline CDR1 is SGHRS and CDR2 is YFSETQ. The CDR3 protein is CASSLSAGNTIYF. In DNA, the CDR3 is TGCGCCAGCAGCTTGAGCGCTGGAAACACCATATATTTT.

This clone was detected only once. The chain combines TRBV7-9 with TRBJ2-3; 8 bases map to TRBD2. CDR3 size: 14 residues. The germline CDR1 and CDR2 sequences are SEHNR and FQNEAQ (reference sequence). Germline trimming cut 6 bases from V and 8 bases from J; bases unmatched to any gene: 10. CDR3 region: CASSERGRRGTQYF. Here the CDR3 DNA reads TGTGCCAGCAGTGAGCGGGGGCGCCGGGGTACGCAGTATTTT.